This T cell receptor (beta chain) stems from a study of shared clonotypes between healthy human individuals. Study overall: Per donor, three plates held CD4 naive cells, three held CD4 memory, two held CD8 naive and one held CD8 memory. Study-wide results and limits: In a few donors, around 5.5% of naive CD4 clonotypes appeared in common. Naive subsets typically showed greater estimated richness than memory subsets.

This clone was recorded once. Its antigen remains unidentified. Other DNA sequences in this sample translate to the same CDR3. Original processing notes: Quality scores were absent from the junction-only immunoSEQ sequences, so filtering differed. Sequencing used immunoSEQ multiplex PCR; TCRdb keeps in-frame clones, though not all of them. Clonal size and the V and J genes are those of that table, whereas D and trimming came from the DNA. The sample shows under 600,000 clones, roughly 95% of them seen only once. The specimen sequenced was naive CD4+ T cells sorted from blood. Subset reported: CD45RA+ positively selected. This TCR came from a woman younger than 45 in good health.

This CDR3 reads CASSFGTSGTYEQYF. The CDR3 bases are TGTGCCAGCAGTTTCGGGACTAGCGGTACCTACGAGCAGTACTTC. The chain links TRBV27 to TRBJ2-7; 11 nucleotides align to TRBD2. CDR1 MNHEY and CDR2 SMNVEV come from the germline V gene (reference sequence). The junction had 3 bases not matched to a gene; V was cut back by 3 bases and J by 2 bases. The CDR3 loop spans 15 amino acids.